The 24 T cell receptor beta chains below all came from one sample that was sequenced in a study of read filtering for tumor transcriptome and immune sequencing. The library was built from about 400 ng RNA with molecular barcoded adaptors for alpha/delta and beta/gamma chains. TCRdb called the reads again in MiXCR, with one record for every CDR3 protein. The data contain around 65,000 distinct CDR3 sequences, roughly 20% of them singletons. Sequencing input: a population of CD138-negative cells sorted from bone marrow. These receptors came from a donor at least 40 years old with multiple myeloma.

This clonotype was found many times. CDR3 sequence reads: CASSFSTGISTDTQYF. The CDR3 DNA sequence: TGTGCCAGCAGCTTCAGCACCGGAATTAGCACAGATACGCAGTATTTT. The rearrangement uses TRBV5-4 and TRBJ2-3; the D is unclear. The CDR3 sequence is 16 residues long. V was cut by 2 bases and J by 0 bases, with 13 bases left in between. CDR1 and CDR2 from the germline V gene are SGHNT and YYREEE (reference sequence). Combining the CDR3 with reference TRBV5-4 and TRBJ2-3 gives the whole variable domain ETGVTQSPTHLIKTRGQQVTLRCSSQSGHNTVSWYQQALGQGPQFIFQYYREEENGRGNFPPRFSGLQFPNYSSELNVNALELDDSALYLCASSFSTGISTDTQYFGPGTRLTVL.

The sample holds many counts of this clonotype. The rearrangement joins TRBV3-1 to TRBJ1-1, with D perhaps TRBD1 (6 bases). In germline, CDR1 is LGHDT, CDR2 YNNKEL (reference sequence). The CDR3 runs 15 residues. V lost 1 base to trimming and J lost 6 bases, with 15 bases between them. The CDR3 sequence: CASSQGEPGAAEAFF. Written as DNA, the CDR3 is TGTGCCAGCAGCCAAGGCGAACCGGGGGCTGCTGAAGCTTTCTTT.

This clonotype was seen a few times. Here the CDR3 reads CASSLARLAGSLYNEQFF. Here the CDR3 DNA reads TGCGCCAGCAGCTTGGCCCGGCTAGCGGGGAGTTTATACAATGAGCAGTTCTTC. The genes are TRBV5-1 and TRBJ2-1; 9 nucleotides match TRBD2. Unmatched junction bases numbered 11, after V lost 0 bases and J lost 4 bases. Germline V gives CDR1 SGHRS, CDR2 YFSETQ. The CDR3 runs 18 residues.

This clonotype was counted ten times or more. This sequence joins TRBV10-3 and TRBJ2-1; weak D call: TRBD2 (6 bases). CDR3 length equals 15 residues. Per the germline V gene, CDR1 is ENHRY and CDR2 is SYGVKD. Trimming took 2 bases from V and 3 from J, leaving 11 bases between them. In DNA form, the CDR3 reads TGTGCCATCAGTGAGAAGCGGGTCGGCTACAATGAGCAGTTCTTC. Translated, it gives CAISEKRVGYNEQFF.

In its sample, this clonotype was seen many times. The J gene is TRBJ2-7, the V gene TRBV28; 9 bases align to TRBD1. The CDR3 runs to 15 residues. Per germline, CDR1 MDHEN and CDR2 SYDVKM. J was trimmed by 7 bases and V by 5 bases; bases with no gene match: 12. The CDR3 reads CASSDPGQGVWEQYF. CDR3 DNA sequence: TGTGCCAGCAGTGATCCGGGACAGGGTGTGTGGGAGCAGTACTTC.

This clonotype has a count of ten or more. This chain links TRBV19 with TRBJ2-3, with TRBD1 matching 7 bases. The length of the CDR3 is 14 residues. With 7 bases clipped from V and 2 bases from J, the junction kept 6 bases outside the gene matches. Germline loops: CDR1 LNHDA, CDR2 SQIVND (reference sequence). In nucleotides, the CDR3 is TGTGCCAGTACCCGACAGGGTTCCACAGATACGCAGTATTTT. Its protein is CASTRQGSTDTQYF.

This clonotype was counted at least ten times. The rearrangement links TRBV11-2 to TRBJ2-1; 9 positions agree with TRBD1. CDR3 length equals 14 residues. V lost 6 bases, J lost 7 bases, and 7 bases stayed unmatched. Germline lookup yields CDR1 SGHAT and CDR2 FQNNGV. The CDR3 here is CASRSTGQGNEQFF. Here the CDR3 DNA reads TGTGCCAGCAGATCGACGGGACAGGGTAATGAGCAGTTCTTC. Drawing the rest from reference TRBV11-2 and TRBJ2-1, the complete variable domain is EAGVAQSPRYKIIEKRQSVAFWCNPISGHATLYWYQQILGQGPKLLIQFQNNGVVDDSQLPKDRFSAERLKGVDSTLKIQPAKLEDSAVYLCASRSTGQGNEQFFGPGTRLTVL.

On this clonotype itself: Germline and junction disagree at one end, which may indicate a read error. The rearrangement joins TRBV20-1 to TRBJ2-7, with 13 bases fitting TRBD2. The CDR3 contains 18 residues. Germline V lookup: CDR1 DFQATT, CDR2 SNEGSKA (reference sequence). DNA of the CDR3: TGCAGTGCTAGGGCTGTTTGGACTAGCGGGAGTTTCTCCTACGAGCGGTACTTC. This gives the protein CSARAVWTSGSFSYERYF.

This chain uses TRBV15 with TRBJ1-5; D unclear. The CDR3 covers 13 residues. Looked up from germline, CDR1 is LNHNV and CDR2 is YYDKDF (reference sequence). V was trimmed by 5 bases and J by 0 bases, leaving 5 bases between them. CDR3 coding DNA: TGTGCCACCAGCGAGGGTAGCAATCAGCCCCAGCATTTT. Amino acids: CATSEGSNQPQHF.

This clonotype was picked up many times. The DNA of the CDR3 is TGCGCCAGCAGCCAAGATCCGGGCCTAGCGATCTACAATGAGCAGTTCTTC. As protein: CASSQDPGLAIYNEQFF. V usage is TRBV4-1 and J usage is TRBJ2-1; the D gene is possibly TRBD2 (6 bases). The V gene's germline CDR1 is MGHRA and CDR2 YSYEKL. The CDR3 covers 17 residues. Trimming cost V 0 bases and J 3 bases, with 15 bases left between them.

This clonotype has at least ten counts. This sequence joins TRBV3-1 and TRBJ2-5; perhaps D is TRBD1 or TRBD2 (5 bases each). This CDR3 is 15 amino acids long. V was shortened by 4 bases and J by 4 bases, with 16 bases between the two germline ends. In germline, CDR1 is LGHDT, CDR2 YNNKEL (reference sequence). The CDR3 sequence is CASSLADWGSETQYF. For the CDR3, the DNA is TGTGCCAGCAGCCTCGCCGACTGGGGGTCAGAGACCCAGTACTTC.

This clonotype was seen repeatedly, ten times or more. The genes are TRBV7-8 and TRBJ2-1; possible D gene TRBD1, 6 bases. Trimming left V 3 bases short and J 7 bases short, with 19 bases between. Germline V CDR1 and CDR2: SGHVS, FQNEAQ. The CDR3 loop spans 16 amino acids. The DNA for the CDR3 is TGTGCCAGCAGCTTTCCTGGTCCACAGGGTTATAATGAGCAGTTCTTC. It is translated as CASSFPGPQGYNEQFF. Based on the CDR3 plus reference TRBV7-8 and TRBJ2-1, the full variable domain is GAGVSQSPRYKVAKRGQDVALRCDPISGHVSLFWYQQALGQGPEFLTYFQNEAQLDKSGLPSDRFFAERPEGSVSTLKIQRTQQEDSAVYLCASSFPGPQGYNEQFFGPGTRLTVL.

The sample holds many counts of this clonotype. This chain joins TRBV7-2 and TRBJ2-4; 13 bases align to TRBD2. V lost 1 base and J lost 6; bases outside the gene matches: 6. There are 17 residues in the CDR3. Germline values: CDR1 SGHTA, CDR2 FQGNSA. The DNA for the CDR3 is TGTGCCAGCAGCTTAGGTGGACTAGCGGGAGTGAGAAACATTCAGTACTTC. Translation: CASSLGGLAGVRNIQYF.

About this clonotype: The CDR3 end shows no conserved phenylalanine or tryptophan, and so a read error is likely. V gene TRBV5-1 combines with J gene TRBJ2-3; possibly TRBD2 for D (6 bases). The CDR3 covers 14 residues. CDR1 and CDR2 (germline): SGHRS, YFSETQ. The CDR3 loop is CASGGTASTATQYL. CDR3 bases: TGCGCCAGCGGCGGGACGGCCAGCACAGCTACGCAGTATCTT.

In this sample, this clonotype turned up many times. This chain connects TRBV20-1 to TRBJ2-5; D is perhaps TRBD1 (6 bases). The CDR3 loop spans 15 amino acids. CDR1 is DFQATT and CDR2 is SNEGSKA in the germline V gene (reference sequence). The V end was cut by 3 bases, the J end by 0 bases, with 14 bases between. For the CDR3, the DNA is TGCAGTGCTAGCCCGACAGGCTTGTACCAAGAGACCCAGTACTTC. It encodes CSASPTGLYQETQYF.

This clonotype showed up many times. The chain uses TRBV29-1 and TRBJ2-7, with a weak D call TRBD2 (5 bases). V shed 7 bases and J shed 4 bases, with 11 bases lying between them. CDR3 length: 11 residues. Germline CDR1 is SQVTM and CDR2 is ANQGSEA. CDR3 protein: CSAGGFYEQYF. The CDR3 bases are TGCAGCGCAGGAGGATTTTACGAGCAGTACTTC.

About this clonotype: A read error may explain this, as a much larger clone is one base away. The CDR3 end shows no conserved phenylalanine or tryptophan, and so a read error is likely. The rearrangement joins TRBV20-1 to TRBJ2-3; no reliable D call. V lost 5 bases, J lost 4 bases, and 10 bases lay in between. This CDR3 has 12 amino acids. Germline V lookup: CDR1 DFQATT, CDR2 SNEGSKA (reference sequence). The CDR3 DNA is TGCAGTGCTGTAGGTTCAGCAGATACGCAGTATTCT. Residues: CSAVGSADTQYS.

This clonotype was detected many times. The CDR3 coding sequence is TGTGCCATCAGTGAGTCGCGGACAGGGGTAGGCGAGCAGTACTTC. It yields the protein CAISESRTGVGEQYF. This sequence joins TRBV10-3 and TRBJ2-7; 9 bases match TRBD1. Germline assignment: CDR1 ENHRY and CDR2 SYGVKD. There are 15 residues in the CDR3. V lost 0 bases to trimming and J lost 6 bases; unmatched junction nucleotides: 6.

This clonotype was recorded many times. The chain couples TRBV7-3 to TRBJ2-6; D not certain. Trimming cost V 1 base and J 2 bases, with 6 bases left between them. This CDR3 spans 15 amino acids. Germline lookup yields CDR1 SGHTA and CDR2 FQGTGA. The CDR3 is CASSLNGPGANVLTF. The CDR3 nucleotides are TGTGCCAGCAGCTTAAACGGGCCTGGGGCCAACGTCCTGACTTTC.

This clonotype was seen many times. The chain uses TRBV5-1 and TRBJ2-1, with TRBD2 matching 9 bases. V shed 4 bases, J shed 8 bases, and the junction held 10 bases outside the gene matches. This CDR3 is 15 amino acids long. Germline CDR1 is SGHRS and CDR2 is YFSETQ. CDR3 residues: CASSPTAGGGDEQFF. In nucleotides, the CDR3 is TGCGCCAGCAGCCCTACAGCGGGAGGAGGAGATGAGCAGTTCTTC.

This clonotype was counted many times. The rearrangement links TRBV12-3 or TRBV12-4 to TRBJ1-6, with 9 bases matching TRBD1. The junction had 6 bases not matched to a gene; V was cut back by 5 bases and J by 7 bases. The CDR3 contains 15 residues. The CDR3, as DNA: TGTGCCAGCAGTGTCAGACAGGGGGGGAATTCACCCCTCCACTTT. It codes for CASSVRQGGNSPLHF.

This clonotype was observed at least ten times. The CDR3 here is CATSVGGPSYNEQFF. In DNA form, the CDR3 reads TGTGCCACCAGTGTGGGAGGGCCTTCCTACAATGAGCAGTTCTTC. V and J are TRBV24-1 and TRBJ2-1; 7 bases are a match to TRBD2. V lost 5 bases and J lost 1; bases outside the gene matches: 4. The CDR3 runs 15 residues. From germline, CDR1 is KGHDR and CDR2 SFDVKD.

This clonotype was picked up many times. The CDR3 sequence: CASGSSGRNTIYF. The CDR3 DNA sequence: TGTGCCAGCGGGAGCTCAGGGAGAAACACCATATATTTT. The chain uses TRBV11-2 and TRBJ1-3, with D possibly TRBD1 on 5 matching bases. The length of the CDR3 is 13 residues. Germline CDR1 and CDR2: SGHAT and FQNNGV. Between the trimmed V and J ends, which lost 8 bases and 5 bases, there was a span of 13 bases.

This clonotype was observed many times. This chain joins TRBV5-5 and TRBJ2-7; D possibly corresponds to TRBD1 (6 bases). V gave up 0 bases and J gave up 3 bases, with 10 bases separating them. From germline, CDR1 is SGHKS and CDR2 YYEKEE (reference sequence). There are 14 residues in the CDR3. In nucleotides, the CDR3 is TGTGCCAGCAGCTTGGGGCCAGGGGACTACGAGCAGTACTTC. Its protein product is CASSLGPGDYEQYF.